Detailed here is one TCR beta chain. There is no known antigen for this receptor. Per-nucleotide qualities are absent, and no much larger clonotype sits a single base away. The junction shows trimming of 3 bases on V and 0 bases on J, and the gene matches do not reach 2 bases of it. Its CDR3 holds 15 amino acids, cysteine through phenylalanine. Left in the record is the CDR3 DNA by itself, 45 bases read in frame from the first base. The germline V gene yields KGHSH for CDR1 and LQKENI for CDR2. The data stem from a study of blood T cell repertoires in COVID-19 (dated by TCRdb to 2019 to 2021). About the study as a whole: Collaborator samples came from the United States, Italy and Spain and covered acute and convalescent phases of COVID-19. A freely available public database, intended as a resource for researchers studying the immune response to SARS-CoV-2, is where the repertoires were released. HLA class I and class II types, where available, came from metadata supplied by the sample provider rather than from assay-based typing. Samples came from the ongoing ImmuneRACE study (first 160 participants) plus 1,254 subjects from 6 global collaborators. Sample metadata almost always included a de-identified subject ID, COVID-19 status, age in years and sex. The material from the prospective study consisted of cDNA or gDNA derived from T cells, B-cell-depleted T cells, or PBMCs. Deeply sampled blood TCRbeta repertoires from subjects exposed to, actively infected with, or recovered from COVID-19 were included in the dataset.

Each collaborating institution followed its own protocols to collect whole blood in K2EDTA tubes. For TCRbeta analysis, collaborators shipped samples in one of three forms: frozen whole blood, isolated PBMCs, or DNA extracted from either of those sample types. What the study reported, not specific to this receptor: How much clinical and demographic metadata was included differed by source and by participant, and the metadata was provided uncurated.

TCRbeta CDR3 regions were amplified from genomic DNA by means of the immunoSEQ Assay, a bias-controlled multiplex PCR. As for the authors' bioinformatics: The number of nucleated cells in each sample was estimated by amplification of reference gene primers within the assay. To quantify the absolute abundance of each unique TCRbeta CDR3 rearrangement, sequence reads were collapsed and filtered. For each sample, productive Simpson clonality was calculated by taking the square root of Simpson's diversity index across productive rearrangements. Imported from immuneACCESS, the table was reduced by TCRdb to in-frame sequences with V and J called. These copies leave out some clones; in studies compared against another copy, an unresolved V gene accounts for under half, and the cause of the remainder is not known. That table supplies the V and J calls and clone size; D and trimming were determined from the DNA. The sample records more than 200,000 clones, approximately 80% of which are singletons. The ten largest account for around 8.9% of the sample.

Sequencing input: peripheral blood. This clonotype originated in an older man with acute or convalescent COVID-19. Here the chain combines TRBV18 and TRBJ2-3, and 8 bases in between align with TRBD1. The CDR3 reads CASSPDRASTDTQYF. The nucleotide sequence reads as follows: TGTGCCAGCTCACCGGACAGGGCTAGCACAGATACGCAGTATTTT.